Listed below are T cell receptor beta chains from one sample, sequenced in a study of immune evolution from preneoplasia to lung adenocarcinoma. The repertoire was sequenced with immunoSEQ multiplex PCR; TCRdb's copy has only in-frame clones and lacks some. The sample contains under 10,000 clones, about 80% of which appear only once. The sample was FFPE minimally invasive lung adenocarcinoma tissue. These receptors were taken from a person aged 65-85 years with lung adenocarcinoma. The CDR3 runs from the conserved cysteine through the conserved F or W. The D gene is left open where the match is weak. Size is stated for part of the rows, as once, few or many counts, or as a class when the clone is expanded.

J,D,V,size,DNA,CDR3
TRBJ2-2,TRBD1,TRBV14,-,TGTGCCAGCAGCCAAGCTCAGGGGGCCGGCGGGGAGCTGTTTTTT,CASSQAQGAGGELFF
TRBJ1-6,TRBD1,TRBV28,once,TGTGCCAGCAGTTTGGGCAGGGGGAATTCACCCCTCCACTTT,CASSLGRGNSPLHF
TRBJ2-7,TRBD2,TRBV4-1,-,TGCGCCAGCAGCGTAGCGGGCCTCAGAGAGCAGTACTTC,CASSVAGLREQYF
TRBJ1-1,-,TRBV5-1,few,TGCGCCAGCAGCTACAGGTCTAGGGCTGAAGCTTTCTTT,CASSYRSRAEAFF
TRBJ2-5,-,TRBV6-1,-,TGTGCCAGCAGTCATACAGGGGCGGGGGAGACCCAGTACTTC,CASSHTGAGETQYF
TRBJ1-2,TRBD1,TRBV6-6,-,TGTGCCAGCAGTTTCCCCGGACAGGGTTTAGGCAATGGCTACACCTTC,CASSFPGQGLGNGYTF
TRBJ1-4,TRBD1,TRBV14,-,TGTGCCAGCAGCCCCGGGACAGTTCATGAAAAACTGTTTTTT,CASSPGTVHEKLFF
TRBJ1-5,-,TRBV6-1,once,TGTGCCAGCATAGGGACACATAGCAATCAGCCCCAGCATTTT,CASIGTHSNQPQHF
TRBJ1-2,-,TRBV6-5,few,TGTGCCAGCAGAGAGACAGTTGTTGGCCTCTATGGCTACACCTTC,CASRETVVGLYGYTF
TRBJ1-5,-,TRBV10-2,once,TGCGCCAGCAGTGAGAACCGGGCAACGCCCCAGCATTTT,CASSENRATPQHF
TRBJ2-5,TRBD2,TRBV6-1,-,TGTGCCAGCAGTGACCCGGGACTAGCGGGAGGGGGAGAGACCCAGTACTTC,CASSDPGLAGGGETQYF
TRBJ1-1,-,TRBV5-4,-,TGTGCCAGCAGCCCAGGATTGAACACTGAAGCTTTCTTT,CASSPGLNTEAFF
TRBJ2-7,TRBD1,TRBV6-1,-,TGTGCCAGCATTGACAGGGGGCACCACGAGCAGTACTTC,CASIDRGHHEQYF
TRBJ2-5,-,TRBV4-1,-,TGCGCCAGCAGCCCGTTACAGGGAACAGAGACCCAGTACTTC,CASSPLQGTETQYF
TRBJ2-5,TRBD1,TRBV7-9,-,TGTGCCAGCAGCTTAGACAGGGGGGCGGAAGAGACCCAGTACTTC,CASSLDRGAEETQYF
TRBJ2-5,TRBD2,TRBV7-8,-,TGTGCCAGCAGCTTAGGCGGGGGGCGAGAGACCCAGTACTTC,CASSLGGGRETQYF
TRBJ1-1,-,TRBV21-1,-,TGTGCCAGCAGCATTGCGGATTTAGAGGCTTTCTTT,CASSIADLEAFF
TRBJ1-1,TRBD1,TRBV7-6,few,TGTGCCAGCAGCCTCGGACAGGTGGGGACTGAAGCTTTCTTT,CASSLGQVGTEAFF
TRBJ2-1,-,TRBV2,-,TGTGCCAGCAGGTCCCAACTCGGACTCGCCTACAATGAGCAGTTCTTC,CASRSQLGLAYNEQFF
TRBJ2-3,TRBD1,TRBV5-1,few,TGCGCCAGCAGCTTGTTTAGGAGCACAGGGGATGGTACAGATACGCAGTATTTT,CASSLFRSTGDGTDTQYF
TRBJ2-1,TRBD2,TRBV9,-,TGTGCCAGCAGCACCCGGACTAGCGGGGTTCACAATGAGCAGTTCTTC,CASSTRTSGVHNEQFF